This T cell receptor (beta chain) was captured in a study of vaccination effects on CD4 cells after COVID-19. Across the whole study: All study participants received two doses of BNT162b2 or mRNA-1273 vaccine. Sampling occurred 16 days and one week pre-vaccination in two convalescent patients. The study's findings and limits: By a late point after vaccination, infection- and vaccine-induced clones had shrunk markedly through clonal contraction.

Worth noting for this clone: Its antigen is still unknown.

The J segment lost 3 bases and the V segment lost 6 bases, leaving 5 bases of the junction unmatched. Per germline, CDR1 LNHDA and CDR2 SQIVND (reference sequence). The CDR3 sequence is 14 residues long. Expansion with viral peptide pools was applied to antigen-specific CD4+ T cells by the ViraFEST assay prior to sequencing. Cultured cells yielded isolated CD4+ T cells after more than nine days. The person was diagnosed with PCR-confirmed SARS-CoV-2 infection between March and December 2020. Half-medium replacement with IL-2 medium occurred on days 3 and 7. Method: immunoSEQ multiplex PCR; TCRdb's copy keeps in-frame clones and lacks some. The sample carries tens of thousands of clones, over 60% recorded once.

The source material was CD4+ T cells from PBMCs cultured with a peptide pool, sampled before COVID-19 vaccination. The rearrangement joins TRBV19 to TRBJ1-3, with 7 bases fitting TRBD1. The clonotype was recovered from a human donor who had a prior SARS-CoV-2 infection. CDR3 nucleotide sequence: TGTGCCAGTAGCCGGGACAGTATTGGAAACACCATATATTTT. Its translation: CASSRDSIGNTIYF.